This TCR beta chain was captured in a study of T cells after yellow fever vaccination. Background on the study: Fractions with few cells were prepared using SMART-Seq v4 Ultra Low Input.

This clonotype came up many times. This CDR3 has 15 amino acids. The V gene's germline CDR1 is SGHTA and CDR2 FQGNSA. V was pared by 1 base and J by 5 bases, with 6 bases of the junction left unmatched. TCRdb re-called the 5' RACE reads with MiXCR, one entry per CDR3 protein. The sample contains roughly 310,000 distinct CDR3 sequences, 8% to 10% of which appear only once. Specimen: PBMCs, collected on the day of the first yellow fever vaccination. This TCR came from a man between 18 and 35 years old who received the YFV17D yellow fever vaccine. V is TRBV7-2 and J is TRBJ2-3; 7 nucleotides agree with TRBD2. Here the CDR3 reads CASSLGGGGGDTQYF. The DNA for the CDR3 is TGTGCCAGCAGCTTAGGAGGCGGGGGTGGAGATACGCAGTATTTT.